This T cell receptor beta chain originates from a study of CD8+ T cells in alopecia areata. Sequencing templates came from extracted RNA that was reverse transcribed into cDNA. Repertoires were generated with immunoSEQ multiplex PCR, while TCRdb's copy carries only in-frame clones and drops some. This table has under 250,000 clones, around 62% appearing once. CDR1 and CDR2 (germline): GTSNPN, SVGIG (reference sequence). This CDR3 is built from 14 residues. The V gene lost 0 bases and the J gene lost 7 bases, with 15 bases spanning the gap. Sampling of alopecia areata patients yielded lesional scalp punch biopsies as well as peripheral blood. Study-wide points: Lesional scalp displayed greater clonality than normal scalp, most notably in alopecia totalis/universalis.

As for this clone: The antigen is undetermined.

The sequences come from CD4+ T cells sorted from blood, collected at week 0. This TCR was sampled from a human donor with alopecia areata. V usage is TRBV30 and J usage is TRBJ2-5; D gene uncertain. CDR3 sequence (DNA): TGTGCCTGGAGTGTAACCTGGTCCTCGGGGACCCAGTACTTC. Residues: CAWSVTWSSGTQYF.